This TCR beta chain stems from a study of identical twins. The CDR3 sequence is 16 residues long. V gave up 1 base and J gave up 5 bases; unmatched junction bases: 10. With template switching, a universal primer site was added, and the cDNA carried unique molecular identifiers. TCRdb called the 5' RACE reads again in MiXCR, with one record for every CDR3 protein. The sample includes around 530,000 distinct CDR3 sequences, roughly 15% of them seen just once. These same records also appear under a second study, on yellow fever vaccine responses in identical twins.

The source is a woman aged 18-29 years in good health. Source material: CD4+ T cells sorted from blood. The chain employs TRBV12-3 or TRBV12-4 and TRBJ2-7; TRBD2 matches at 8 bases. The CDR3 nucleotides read TGTGCCAGCAGTTTAGTCCGCGCGGGAGGAATCCACGAGCAGTACTTC. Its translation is CASSLVRAGGIHEQYF.